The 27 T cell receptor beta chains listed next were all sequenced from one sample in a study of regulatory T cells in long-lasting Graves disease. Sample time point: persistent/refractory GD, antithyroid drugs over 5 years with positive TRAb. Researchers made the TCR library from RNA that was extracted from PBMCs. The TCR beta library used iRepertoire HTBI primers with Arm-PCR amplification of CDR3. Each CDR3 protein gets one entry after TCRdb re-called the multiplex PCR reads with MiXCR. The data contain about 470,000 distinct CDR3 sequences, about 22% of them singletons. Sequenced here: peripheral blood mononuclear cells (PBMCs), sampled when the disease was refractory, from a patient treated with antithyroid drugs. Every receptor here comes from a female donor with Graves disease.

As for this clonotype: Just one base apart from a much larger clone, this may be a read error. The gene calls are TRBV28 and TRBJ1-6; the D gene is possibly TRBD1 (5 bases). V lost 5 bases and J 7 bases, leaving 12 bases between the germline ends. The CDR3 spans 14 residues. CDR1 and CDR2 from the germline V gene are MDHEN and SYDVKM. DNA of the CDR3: TGTGCCAGCAGTGGTGGGGCAGCCAATTCACCCCTCCACTTT. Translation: CASSGGAANSPLHF.

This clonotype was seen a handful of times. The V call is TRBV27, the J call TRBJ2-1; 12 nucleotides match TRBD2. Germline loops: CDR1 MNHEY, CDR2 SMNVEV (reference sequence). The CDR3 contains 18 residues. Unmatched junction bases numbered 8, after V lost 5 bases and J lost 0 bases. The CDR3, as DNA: TGTGCCAGCAGTCCCGCCGGGACTAGCGGGTTCTCCTACAATGAGCAGTTCTTC. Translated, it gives CASSPAGTSGFSYNEQFF.

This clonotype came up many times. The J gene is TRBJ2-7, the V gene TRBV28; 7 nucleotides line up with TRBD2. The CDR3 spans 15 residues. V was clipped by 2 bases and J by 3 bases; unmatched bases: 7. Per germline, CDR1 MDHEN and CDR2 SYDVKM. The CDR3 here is CASSLIGGGSYEQYF. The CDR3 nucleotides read TGTGCCAGCAGTTTAATTGGTGGCGGGAGCTACGAGCAGTACTTC.

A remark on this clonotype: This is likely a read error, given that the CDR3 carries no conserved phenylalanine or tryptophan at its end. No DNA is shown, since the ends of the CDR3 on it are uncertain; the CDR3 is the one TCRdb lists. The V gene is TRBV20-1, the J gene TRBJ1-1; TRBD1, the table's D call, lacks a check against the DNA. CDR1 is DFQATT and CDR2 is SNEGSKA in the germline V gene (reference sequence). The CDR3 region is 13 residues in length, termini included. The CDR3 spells CSARQPGAGLHSL.

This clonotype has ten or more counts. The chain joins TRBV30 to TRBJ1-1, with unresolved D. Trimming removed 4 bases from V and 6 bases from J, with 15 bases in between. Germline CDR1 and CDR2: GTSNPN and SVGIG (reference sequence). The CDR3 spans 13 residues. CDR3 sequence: CAWTLVVWAEAFF. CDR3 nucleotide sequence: TGTGCCTGGACCCTGGTAGTGTGGGCTGAAGCTTTCTTT.

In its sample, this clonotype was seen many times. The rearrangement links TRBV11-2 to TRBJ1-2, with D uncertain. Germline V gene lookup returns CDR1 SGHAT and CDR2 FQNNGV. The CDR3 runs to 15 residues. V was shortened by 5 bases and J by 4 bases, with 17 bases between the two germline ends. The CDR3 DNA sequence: TGTGCCAGCAGCGATGGACTCAACTACGGCTATGGCTACACCTTC. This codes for CASSDGLNYGYGYTF.

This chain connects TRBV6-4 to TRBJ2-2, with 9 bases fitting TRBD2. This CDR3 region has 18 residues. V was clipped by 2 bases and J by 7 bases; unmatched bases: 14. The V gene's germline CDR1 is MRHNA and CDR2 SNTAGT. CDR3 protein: CASSDPPRAGGLGGELFF. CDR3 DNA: TGTGCCAGCAGTGACCCCCCCCGGGCGGGGGGGCTTGGCGGGGAGCTGTTTTTT.

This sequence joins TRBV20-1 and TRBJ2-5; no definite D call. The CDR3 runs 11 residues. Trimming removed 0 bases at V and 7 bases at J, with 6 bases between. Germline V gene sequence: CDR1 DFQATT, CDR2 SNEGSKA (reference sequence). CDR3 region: CSARESGTQYF. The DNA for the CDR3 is TGCAGTGCTAGAGAGTCGGGGACCCAGTACTTC.

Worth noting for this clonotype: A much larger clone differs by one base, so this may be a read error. The CDR3 here is CASSLGTFYNQPQHF. DNA for the CDR3: TGTGCCAGCAGTTTGGGGACCTTTTACAATCAGCCCCAGCATTTT. The genes are TRBV28 and TRBJ1-5; TRBD1 is a possible D gene (5 bases). Per the germline V gene, CDR1 is MDHEN and CDR2 is SYDVKM. V was trimmed by 3 bases and J by 3 bases, leaving 12 bases between them. This CDR3 spans 15 amino acids.

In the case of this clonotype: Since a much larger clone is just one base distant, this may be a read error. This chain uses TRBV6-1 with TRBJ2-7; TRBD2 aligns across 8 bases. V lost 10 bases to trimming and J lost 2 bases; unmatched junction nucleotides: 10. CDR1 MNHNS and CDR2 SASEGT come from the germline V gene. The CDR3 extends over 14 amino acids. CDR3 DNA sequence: TGTGCCAACAGCCAGCGGGGGCCCCCCTACGAGCAGTACTTC. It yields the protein CANSQRGPPYEQYF.

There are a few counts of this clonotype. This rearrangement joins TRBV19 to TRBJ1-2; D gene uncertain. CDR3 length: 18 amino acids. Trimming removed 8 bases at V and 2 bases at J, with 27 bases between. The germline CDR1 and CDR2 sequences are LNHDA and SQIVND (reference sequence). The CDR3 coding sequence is TGTGCCAGTCGATTCTCCCCGGGCCCACCGGCAGAGAACTATGGCTACACCTTC. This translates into CASRFSPGPPAENYGYTF. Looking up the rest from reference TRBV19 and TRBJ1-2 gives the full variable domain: DGGITQSPKYLFRKEGQNVTLSCEQNLNHDAMYWYRQDPGQGLRLIYYSQIVNDFQKGDIAEGYSVSREKKESFPLTVTSAQKNPTAFYLCASRFSPGPPAENYGYTFGSGTRLTVV.

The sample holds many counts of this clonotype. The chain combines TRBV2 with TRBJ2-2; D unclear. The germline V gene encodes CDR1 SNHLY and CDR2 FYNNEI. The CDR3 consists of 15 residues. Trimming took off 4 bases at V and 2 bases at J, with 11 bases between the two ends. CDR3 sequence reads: CASSGVGSNTGELFF. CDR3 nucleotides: TGTGCCAGCAGTGGGGTGGGCAGCAACACCGGGGAGCTGTTTTTT.

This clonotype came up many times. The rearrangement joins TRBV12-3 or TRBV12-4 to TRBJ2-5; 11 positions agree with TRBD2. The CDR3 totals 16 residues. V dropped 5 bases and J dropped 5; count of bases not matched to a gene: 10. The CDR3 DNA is TGTGCCAGCAGTCCGCCGGGGGTAGCGGGGGGGGAGACCCAGTACTTC. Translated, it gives CASSPPGVAGGETQYF.

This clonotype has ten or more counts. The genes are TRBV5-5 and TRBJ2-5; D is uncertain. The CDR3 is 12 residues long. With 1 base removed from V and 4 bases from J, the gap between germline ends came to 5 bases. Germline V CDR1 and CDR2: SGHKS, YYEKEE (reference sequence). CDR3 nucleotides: TGTGCCAGCAGCTTGTTCGGAGAGACCCAGTACTTC. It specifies CASSLFGETQYF. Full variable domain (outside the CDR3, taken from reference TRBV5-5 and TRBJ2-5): DAGVTQSPTHLIKTRGQQVTLRCSPISGHKSVSWYQQVLGQGPQFIFQYYEKEERGRGNFPDRFSARQFPNYSSELNVNALLLGDSALYLCASSLFGETQYFGPGTRLLVL.

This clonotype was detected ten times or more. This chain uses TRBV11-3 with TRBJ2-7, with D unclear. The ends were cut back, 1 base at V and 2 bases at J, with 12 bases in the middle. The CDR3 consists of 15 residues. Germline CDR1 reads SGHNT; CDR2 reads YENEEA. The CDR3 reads CASSLGQIEAYEQYF. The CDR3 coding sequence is TGTGCCAGCAGCTTAGGGCAGATAGAAGCCTACGAGCAGTACTTC.

CDR3 coding DNA: TGTGCCAGCAGTTTGTCTTGGACAGGGGGCAGTCAGCCCCAGCATTTT. Protein sequence: CASSLSWTGGSQPQHF. The chain uses TRBV27 and TRBJ1-5, with 11 bases fitting TRBD1. The CDR3 spans 16 residues. Germline CDR1 is MNHEY and CDR2 is SMNVEV (reference sequence). V shed 3 bases and J 6 bases; nucleotides not matched to a gene: 7.

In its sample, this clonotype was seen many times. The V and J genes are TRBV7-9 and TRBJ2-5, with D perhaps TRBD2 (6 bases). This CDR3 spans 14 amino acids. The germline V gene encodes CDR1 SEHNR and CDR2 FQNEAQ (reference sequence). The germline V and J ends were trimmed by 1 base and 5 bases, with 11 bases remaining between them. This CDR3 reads CASSLVGRGETQYF. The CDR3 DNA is TGTGCCAGCAGCTTAGTCGGACGGGGGGAGACCCAGTACTTC.

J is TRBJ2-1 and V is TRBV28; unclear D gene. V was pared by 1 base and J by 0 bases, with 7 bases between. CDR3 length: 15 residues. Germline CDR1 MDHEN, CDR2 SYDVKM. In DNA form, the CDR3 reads TGTGCCAGCAGTTTATTGGACCACTCCTACAATGAGCAGTTCTTC. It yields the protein CASSLLDHSYNEQFF.

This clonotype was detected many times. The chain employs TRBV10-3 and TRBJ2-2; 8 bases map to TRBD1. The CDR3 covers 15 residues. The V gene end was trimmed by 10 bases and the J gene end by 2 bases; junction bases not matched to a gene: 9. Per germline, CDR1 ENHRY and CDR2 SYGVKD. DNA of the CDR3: TGTGCCACGCTACAACAGGGGGATAACACCGGGGAGCTGTTTTTT. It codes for CATLQQGDNTGELFF.

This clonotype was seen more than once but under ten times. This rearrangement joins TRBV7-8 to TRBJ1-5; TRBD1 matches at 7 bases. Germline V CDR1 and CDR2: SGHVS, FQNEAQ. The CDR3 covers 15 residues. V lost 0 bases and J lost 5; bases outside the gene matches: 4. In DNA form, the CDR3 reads TGTGCCAGCAGCTTAGCTCAGGGGGTGTATCAGCCCCAGCATTTT. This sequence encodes CASSLAQGVYQPQHF.

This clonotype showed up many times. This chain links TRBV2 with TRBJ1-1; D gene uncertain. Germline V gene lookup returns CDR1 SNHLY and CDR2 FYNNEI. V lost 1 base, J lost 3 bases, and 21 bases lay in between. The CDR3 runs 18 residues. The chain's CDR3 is CASSEDSQLRGRDTEAFF. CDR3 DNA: TGTGCCAGCAGTGAAGACTCCCAGTTGAGAGGTCGGGACACTGAAGCTTTCTTT. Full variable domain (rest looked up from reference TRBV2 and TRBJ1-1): EPEVTQTPSHQVTQMGQEVILRCVPISNHLYFYWYRQILGQKVEFLVSFYNNEISEKSEIFDDQFSVERPDGSNFTLKIRSTKLEDSAMYFCASSEDSQLRGRDTEAFFGQGTRLTVV.

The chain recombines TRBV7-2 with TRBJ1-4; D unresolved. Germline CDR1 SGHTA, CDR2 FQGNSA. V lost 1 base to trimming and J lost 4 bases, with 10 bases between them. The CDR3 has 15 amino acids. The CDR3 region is CASSLGAASNEKLFF. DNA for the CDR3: TGTGCCAGCAGCTTAGGGGCAGCTAGTAATGAAAAACTGTTTTTT.

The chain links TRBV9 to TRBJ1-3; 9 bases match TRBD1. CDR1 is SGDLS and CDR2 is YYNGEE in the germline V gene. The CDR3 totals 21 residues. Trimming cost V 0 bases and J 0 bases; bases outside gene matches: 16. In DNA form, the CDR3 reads TGTGCCAGCAGCGTAGCTACCATGGACAGGGGCCCGGGATCCTCTGGAAACACCATATATTTT. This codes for CASSVATMDRGPGSSGNTIYF.

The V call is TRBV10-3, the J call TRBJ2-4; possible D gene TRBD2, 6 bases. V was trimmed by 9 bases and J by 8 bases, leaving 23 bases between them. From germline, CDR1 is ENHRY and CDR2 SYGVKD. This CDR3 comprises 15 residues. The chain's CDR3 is CAINPPGTRRDIQYF. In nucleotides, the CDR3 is TGTGCCATAAATCCCCCCGGGACCCGGAGGGACATTCAGTACTTC.

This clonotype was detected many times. CDR3 bases: TGTGCCAGCAGGCCCCCCGACAGGGAGGATAGCTTTCGCTACGAGCAGTACTTC. Translating gives CASRPPDREDSFRYEQYF. The gene calls are TRBV28 and TRBJ2-7, with a weak D call TRBD1 (7 bases). Trimming stripped 6 bases from V and 3 bases from J, with 27 bases between. In germline, CDR1 is MDHEN, CDR2 SYDVKM. This CDR3 spans 18 amino acids.

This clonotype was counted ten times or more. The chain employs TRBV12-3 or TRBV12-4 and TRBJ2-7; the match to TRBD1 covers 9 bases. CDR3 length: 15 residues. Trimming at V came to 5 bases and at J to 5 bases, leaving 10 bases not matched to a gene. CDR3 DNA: TGTGCCAGCAGTCTCCGGGACAGGGAAAGGGACGAGCAGTACTTC. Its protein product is CASSLRDRERDEQYF.

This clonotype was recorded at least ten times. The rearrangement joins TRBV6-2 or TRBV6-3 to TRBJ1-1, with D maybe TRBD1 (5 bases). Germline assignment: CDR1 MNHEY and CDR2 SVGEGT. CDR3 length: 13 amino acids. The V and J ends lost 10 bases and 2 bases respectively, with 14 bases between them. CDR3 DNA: TGTGCCACCGCCTGGGGCAGAAACACTGAAGCTTTCTTT. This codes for CATAWGRNTEAFF.